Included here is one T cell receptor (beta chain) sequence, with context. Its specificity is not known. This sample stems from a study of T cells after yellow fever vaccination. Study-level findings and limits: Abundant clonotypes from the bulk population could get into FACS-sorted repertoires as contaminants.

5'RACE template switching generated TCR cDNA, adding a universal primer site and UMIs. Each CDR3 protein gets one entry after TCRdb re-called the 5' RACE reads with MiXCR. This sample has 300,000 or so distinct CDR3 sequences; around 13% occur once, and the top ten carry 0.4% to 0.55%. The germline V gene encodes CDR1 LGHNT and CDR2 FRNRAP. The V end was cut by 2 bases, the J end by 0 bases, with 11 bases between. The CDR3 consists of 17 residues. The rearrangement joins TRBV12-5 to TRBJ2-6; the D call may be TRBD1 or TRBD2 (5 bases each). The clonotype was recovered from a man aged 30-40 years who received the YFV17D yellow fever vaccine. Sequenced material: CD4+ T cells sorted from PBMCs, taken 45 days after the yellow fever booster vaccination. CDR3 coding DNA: TGTGCTAGTGGTTTGATCCCCGGGGCCTCTGGGGCCAACGTCCTGACTTTC. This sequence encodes CASGLIPGASGANVLTF.